The clone carrying this TCR beta chain was seen repeatedly, ten times or more. The data derive from a study of T cells in Graves' hyperthyroidism and ophthalmopathy. Germline V gene data show CDR1 as SGDLS and CDR2 as YYNGEE. V gave up 4 bases and J gave up 1 base; unmatched junction bases: 10. The CDR3 extends over 17 amino acids. Amplified TCR beta CDR3 regions came from RNA transcripts. The study used the HTBI primer set for a first-round RT-PCR of the TCR CDR3. TCRdb used MiXCR to reprocess the multiplex PCR reads, holding one entry per CDR3 protein. The table records a few hundred thousand distinct CDR3 sequences, more than 12% of them present only once.

The TCR originated in a woman aged 40-49 years with Graves' hyperthyroidism that later progressed to Graves' ophthalmopathy. This chain joins TRBV9 and TRBJ2-3; 9 bases match TRBD1. Source material: blood. The CDR3 loop is CASSLIGTGFGTDTQYF. The CDR3 DNA sequence: TGTGCCAGCAGCCTCATAGGGACAGGGTTTGGCACAGATACGCAGTATTTT.